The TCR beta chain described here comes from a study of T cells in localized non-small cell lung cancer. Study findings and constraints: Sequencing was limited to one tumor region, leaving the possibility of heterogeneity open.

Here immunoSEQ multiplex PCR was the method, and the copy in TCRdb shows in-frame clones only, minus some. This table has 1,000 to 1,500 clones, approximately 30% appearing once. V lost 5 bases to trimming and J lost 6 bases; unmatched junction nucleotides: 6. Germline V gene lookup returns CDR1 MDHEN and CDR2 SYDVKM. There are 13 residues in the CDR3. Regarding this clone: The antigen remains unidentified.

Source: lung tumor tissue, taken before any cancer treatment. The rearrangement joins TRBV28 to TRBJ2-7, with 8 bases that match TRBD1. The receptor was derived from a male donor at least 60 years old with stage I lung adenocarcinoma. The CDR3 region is CASSKTGVSEQYF. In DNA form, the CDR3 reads TGTGCCAGCAGTAAGACAGGGGTTAGCGAGCAGTACTTC.